Listed here are 24 T cell receptor beta chains from one sample, sequenced in a study of cytomegalovirus exposure and HLA in healthy donors (TCRdb year 2017). Receptor libraries were prepared by the immunoSEQ multiplex PCR assay. TCRdb retrieved this table from immuneACCESS and kept in-frame rearrangements only. Not all clones are present; in checked studies, unresolved V genes account for under half, and no reason is known for the remainder. The sample table holds 250,000 to 400,000 clones, of which roughly 86% were seen once. The ten most abundant clones make up roughly 0.96% of the sample. Sequenced material: PBMCs. The receptors stem from a man younger than 45 in good health and CMV-seronegative.

Of note for this clone: This sample also contains other DNA sequences that code for the same CDR3. This chain joins TRBV6-5 and TRBJ1-4, with D tentatively TRBD1 (5 bases). CDR1 and CDR2 from the germline V gene are MNHEY and SVGAGI. There are 14 residues in the CDR3. Between the trimmed V and J ends, which lost 2 bases and 6 bases, there was a span of 10 bases. The CDR3 nucleotides are TGTGCCAGCAGTTACCGGGGCGGGGATGAAAAACTGTTTTTT. Its translation is CASSYRGGDEKLFF.

The chain couples TRBV6-6 to TRBJ2-7; D is unresolved. The CDR3 consists of 13 residues. With 2 bases removed from V and 3 bases from J, the gap between germline ends came to 8 bases. CDR1 MNHNY and CDR2 SVGAGI come from the germline V gene (reference sequence). CDR3 in DNA: TGTGCCAGCAGTTACGGGCACCTCTACGAGCAGTACTTC. It specifies CASSYGHLYEQYF.

This clone was observed once. The rearrangement joins TRBV11-2 to TRBJ2-1; the match to TRBD2 covers 8 bases. The CDR3 is made up of 15 amino acids. Germline trimming cut 5 bases from V and 1 base from J; bases unmatched to any gene: 4. The germline CDR1 and CDR2 sequences are SGHAT and FQNNGV. The CDR3 sequence: CASSLTGGSYNEQFF. CDR3 coding DNA: TGTGCCAGCAGCCTTACGGGGGGGTCCTACAATGAGCAGTTCTTC.

This clone was counted a few times. For the CDR3, the DNA is TGTGCCAGCAGCTTGGCAGGGTCTCAGCCCCAGCATTTT. It codes for CASSLAGSQPQHF. The rearrangement links TRBV5-6 to TRBJ1-5; D is perhaps TRBD1 (5 bases). In germline, CDR1 is SGHDT, CDR2 YYEEEE. The CDR3 runs to 13 residues. V was shortened by 0 bases and J by 6 bases, with 7 bases between the two germline ends.

The genes are TRBV14 and TRBJ2-1; possibly TRBD2 for D (6 bases). The V end lost 3 bases, the J end lost 7 bases, and 16 bases lay between the germline ends. CDR1 SGHDN and CDR2 FVKESK come from the germline V gene. The CDR3 spans 15 residues. The DNA for the CDR3 is TGTGCCAGCAGCCAGGGCCGGGGGTGGTTAAATGAGCAGTTCTTC. It specifies CASSQGRGWLNEQFF.

This chain joins TRBV7-9 and TRBJ2-3; D perhaps matches TRBD1 (6 bases). The CDR3 covers 15 residues. Looked up from germline, CDR1 is SEHNR and CDR2 is FQNEAQ (reference sequence). Deletions cut 0 bases from V and 6 bases from J, with 13 bases between. As DNA, the CDR3 is TGTGCCAGCAGCTTAGCCGGTAGGGACAACGATACGCAGTATTTT. Translated: CASSLAGRDNDTQYF.

The J gene is TRBJ2-3, the V gene TRBV2; D gene unclear. Germline V gives CDR1 SNHLY, CDR2 FYNNEI. This CDR3 is built from 14 residues. Trimming took 4 bases from V and 0 from J, leaving 8 bases between them. This chain's CDR3 is CASSGRVSTDTQYF. The CDR3 DNA is TGTGCCAGCAGTGGTAGAGTTAGCACAGATACGCAGTATTTT.

The J gene is TRBJ2-5, the V gene TRBV28; D might be TRBD2 (5 bases). Germline CDR1 MDHEN, CDR2 SYDVKM. The CDR3 loop spans 13 amino acids. V shed 6 bases and J shed 5 bases, with 13 bases lying between them. The CDR3 sequence is CASSTPGRETQYF. The CDR3 nucleotides read TGTGCCAGCAGCACCCCGGGAAGGGAGACCCAGTACTTC.

This sequence joins TRBV27 and TRBJ2-7; 7 bases agree with TRBD1. The CDR3 totals 14 residues. The germline CDR1 and CDR2 sequences are MNHEY and SMNVEV (reference sequence). After removal of 5 bases from V and 2 bases from J, the junction contained 6 bases not matched to a gene. CDR3 nucleotides: TGTGCCAGCAGTCCGACAGGGCCGGCCTACGAGCAGTACTTC. Residues: CASSPTGPAYEQYF.

In DNA form, the CDR3 reads TGTGCAGCGGGCAGCCGCTCCTACGAGCAGTACTTC. This gives the protein CAAGSRSYEQYF. V usage is TRBV6-5 and J usage is TRBJ2-7, with D possibly matching TRBD2 (6 bases). The CDR3 length is 12 residues. Germline CDR1 is MNHEY and CDR2 is SVGAGI.

This clone was recorded only once. V gene TRBV7-9 combines with J gene TRBJ1-6, with D possibly matching TRBD1 (6 bases). The CDR3 is 15 residues long. Trimming shortened V by 5 bases and J by 8 bases, and 16 bases separated the two germline ends. Germline values: CDR1 SEHNR, CDR2 FQNEAQ (reference sequence). CDR3 protein: CASSGLSGADSPLHF. The DNA for the CDR3 is TGTGCCAGCAGCGGCCTATCAGGGGCGGATTCACCCCTCCACTTT. Full variable domain (outside the CDR3, taken from reference TRBV7-9 and TRBJ1-6): DTGVSQNPRHKITKRGQNVTFRCDPISEHNRLYWYRQTLGQGPEFLTYFQNEAQLEKSRLLSDRFSAERPKGSFSTLEIQRTEQGDSAMYLCASSGLSGADSPLHFGNGTRLTVT.

The chain has TRBV6-5 and TRBJ1-1; D is uncertain. Trimming removed 7 bases at V and 3 bases at J, with 6 bases between. CDR1 and CDR2 (germline): MNHEY, SVGAGI. CDR3 length: 11 amino acids. The CDR3 region has the DNA TGTGCCAGCAACACCCACACTGAAGCTTTCTTT. As protein: CASNTHTEAFF.

This chain joins TRBV4-2 and TRBJ1-2; TRBD1 is a possible D gene (6 bases). V was clipped by 1 base and J by 0 bases, with 6 bases between them. CDR1 LGHNA and CDR2 YNFKEQ come from the germline V gene. The CDR3 length is 14 residues. Here the CDR3 DNA reads TGTGCCAGCAGCCAAGGGACAGCTAACTATGGCTACACCTTC. Residues: CASSQGTANYGYTF.

The chain has TRBV5-1 and TRBJ2-7; D might be TRBD1 (6 bases). V was cut by 4 bases and J by 2 bases, with 10 bases left in between. This CDR3 is built from 13 residues. Germline CDR1 reads SGHRS; CDR2 reads YFSETQ. CDR3 coding DNA: TGCGCCAGCAGCAGGGACAAGGCCTACGAGCAGTACTTC. Encoded protein: CASSRDKAYEQYF.

This clone was seen a single time. The rearrangement links TRBV19 to TRBJ2-1; D gene uncertain. Germline V gene sequence: CDR1 LNHDA, CDR2 SQIVND (reference sequence). Trimming cost V 7 bases and J 7 bases, with 14 bases left between them. The CDR3 has 13 amino acids. The CDR3 nucleotides read TGTGCCAGTACCCTCGGCGGCGCAAATGAGCAGTTCTTC. It encodes CASTLGGANEQFF.

This clone was seen once. The chain's CDR3 is CASSLGGQLTEPQHF. In DNA form, the CDR3 reads TGCGCCAGCAGCTTGGGGGGACAGCTTACGGAGCCCCAGCATTTT. The V call is TRBV5-1, the J call TRBJ1-5; 7 bases fit TRBD1. This CDR3 is 15 amino acids long. J gave up 8 bases and V 0 bases, and 8 bases lay outside the gene matches. Germline CDR1 reads SGHRS; CDR2 reads YFSETQ.

This chain links TRBV18 with TRBJ2-7, with 7 bases lining up with TRBD1. Trimming removed 6 bases from V and 0 bases from J; junction bases left unmatched: 8. This CDR3 spans 15 amino acids. Looked up from germline, CDR1 is KGHSH and CDR2 is LQKENI. The CDR3 DNA sequence: TGTGCCAGCTCCCCCGGGACAGTGAGCTCCTACGAGCAGTACTTC. Its translation is CASSPGTVSSYEQYF.

Concerning this clone: Germline is not matched at one junction end, which may reflect a read error. V is TRBV7-8 and J is TRBJ2-5, with a tentative D call TRBD1 (6 bases). The CDR3 totals 16 residues. The germline V gene has CDR1 SGHVS and CDR2 FQNEAQ. This CDR3 is CASSLAQGSYQETQYF. The CDR3 coding sequence is TGTGCCAGCAGCTTAGCGCAGGGGTCGTACCAGGAGACCCAGTACTTC.

The chain couples TRBV5-6 to TRBJ2-1; 8 positions agree with TRBD2. CDR3 length: 18 residues. Germline CDR1 and CDR2: SGHDT and YYEEEE. V lost 4 bases to trimming and J lost 1 base; unmatched junction nucleotides: 13. Written as DNA, the CDR3 is TGTGCCAGCAGCCCCCCTGCCCCGGCGGGGGGTTCCTACAATGAGCAGTTCTTC. Translating gives CASSPPAPAGGSYNEQFF.

This rearrangement joins TRBV9 to TRBJ2-7, with TRBD2 identical over 13 bases. CDR1 and CDR2 from the germline V gene are SGDLS and YYNGEE. V gave up 3 bases and J gave up 2 bases; unmatched junction bases: 5. The CDR3 totals 16 residues. The CDR3 spells CASSARLAGGTYEQYF. The CDR3 nucleotides read TGTGCCAGCAGCGCCCGACTAGCGGGGGGTACCTACGAGCAGTACTTC. Drawing the rest from reference TRBV9 and TRBJ2-7, the complete variable domain is DSGVTQTPKHLITATGQRVTLRCSPRSGDLSVYWYQQSLDQGLQFLIQYYNGEERAKGNILERFSAQQFPDLHSELNLSSLELGDSALYFCASSARLAGGTYEQYFGPGTRLTVT.

The V and J genes are TRBV6-5 and TRBJ2-1; 7 bases line up with TRBD2. Germline CDR1 MNHEY, CDR2 SVGAGI. V lost 4 bases and J lost 4; bases outside the gene matches: 7. The CDR3 has 15 amino acids. The CDR3 DNA reads as TGTGCCAGCAGTTCCTGGAGGGAGGGGTACAATGAGCAGTTCTTC. Translated: CASSSWREGYNEQFF.

This clone appeared many times. The chain employs TRBV11-2 and TRBJ2-7, with 7 nucleotides matching TRBD1. The CDR3 length is 13 residues. Germline CDR1 is SGHAT and CDR2 is FQNNGV. The trim removed 3 bases at V and 6 bases at J, leaving 5 bases unmatched. The CDR3 reads CASSFWTGGEQYF. CDR3 nucleotide sequence: TGTGCCAGCAGCTTTTGGACAGGTGGCGAGCAGTACTTC.

The V call is TRBV7-6, the J call TRBJ1-6, with TRBD1 matching 7 bases. This CDR3 comprises 16 residues. Germline V gene sequence: CDR1 SGHVS, CDR2 FNYEAQ. After removal of 1 base from V and 7 bases from J, the junction contained 7 bases not matched to a gene. CDR3: CASSLVGGTDNSPLHF. The CDR3 DNA sequence: TGTGCCAGCAGCTTAGTCGGAGGGACAGACAATTCACCCCTCCACTTT.

Here the CDR3 DNA reads TGTGCCAGTACCGACCACAGGGCCAGGAACACTGAAGCTTTCTTT. It is translated as CASTDHRARNTEAFF. J is TRBJ1-1 and V is TRBV19; D is perhaps TRBD1 (6 bases). V was clipped by 7 bases and J by 1 base, with 16 bases between them. The CDR3 has 15 residues. Germline V gene lookup returns CDR1 LNHDA and CDR2 SQIVND (reference sequence).